This entry concerns a single TCR beta chain. As yet, its antigen is unknown. Unexposed donor CD4+ T cells date from about 2010-2019, before the COVID-19 pandemic. Isolation of CD4+ T cells took place after about 9 days in culture. Unexposed-donor CD4+ T cells were probed with SARS-CoV-2 S/N and four cold-coronavirus spikes, cells permitting. TCRdb's table, derived via immunoSEQ multiplex PCR, lists solely in-frame clones and lacks some. The repertoire holds more than 15,000 clones, with around three quarters as singletons. The source of the sample is a study of CD4 T cells in relation to SARS-CoV-2 and coronaviruses. Across the whole study: No peptide or an HIV-1 Nef peptide pool served as negative control.

The CDR3 contains 15 residues. V was clipped by 2 bases and J by 4 bases; unmatched bases: 6. The germline CDR1 and CDR2 sequences are MNHEY and SVGAGI. Study results and limitations: In around 60% of donors, memory CD4+ clonotypes crossrecognized SARS-CoV-2 and at least one common cold coronavirus spike.

Sequencing was performed on CD4+ T cells from PBMCs, cultured in vitro. The receptor comes from a human donor in good health. The chain is built from TRBV6-5 and TRBJ1-1, with 8 nucleotides matching TRBD1. CDR3 loop: CASSYPTGAPTEAFF. The CDR3 DNA sequence: TGTGCCAGCAGTTACCCGACAGGGGCACCCACTGAAGCTTTCTTT.